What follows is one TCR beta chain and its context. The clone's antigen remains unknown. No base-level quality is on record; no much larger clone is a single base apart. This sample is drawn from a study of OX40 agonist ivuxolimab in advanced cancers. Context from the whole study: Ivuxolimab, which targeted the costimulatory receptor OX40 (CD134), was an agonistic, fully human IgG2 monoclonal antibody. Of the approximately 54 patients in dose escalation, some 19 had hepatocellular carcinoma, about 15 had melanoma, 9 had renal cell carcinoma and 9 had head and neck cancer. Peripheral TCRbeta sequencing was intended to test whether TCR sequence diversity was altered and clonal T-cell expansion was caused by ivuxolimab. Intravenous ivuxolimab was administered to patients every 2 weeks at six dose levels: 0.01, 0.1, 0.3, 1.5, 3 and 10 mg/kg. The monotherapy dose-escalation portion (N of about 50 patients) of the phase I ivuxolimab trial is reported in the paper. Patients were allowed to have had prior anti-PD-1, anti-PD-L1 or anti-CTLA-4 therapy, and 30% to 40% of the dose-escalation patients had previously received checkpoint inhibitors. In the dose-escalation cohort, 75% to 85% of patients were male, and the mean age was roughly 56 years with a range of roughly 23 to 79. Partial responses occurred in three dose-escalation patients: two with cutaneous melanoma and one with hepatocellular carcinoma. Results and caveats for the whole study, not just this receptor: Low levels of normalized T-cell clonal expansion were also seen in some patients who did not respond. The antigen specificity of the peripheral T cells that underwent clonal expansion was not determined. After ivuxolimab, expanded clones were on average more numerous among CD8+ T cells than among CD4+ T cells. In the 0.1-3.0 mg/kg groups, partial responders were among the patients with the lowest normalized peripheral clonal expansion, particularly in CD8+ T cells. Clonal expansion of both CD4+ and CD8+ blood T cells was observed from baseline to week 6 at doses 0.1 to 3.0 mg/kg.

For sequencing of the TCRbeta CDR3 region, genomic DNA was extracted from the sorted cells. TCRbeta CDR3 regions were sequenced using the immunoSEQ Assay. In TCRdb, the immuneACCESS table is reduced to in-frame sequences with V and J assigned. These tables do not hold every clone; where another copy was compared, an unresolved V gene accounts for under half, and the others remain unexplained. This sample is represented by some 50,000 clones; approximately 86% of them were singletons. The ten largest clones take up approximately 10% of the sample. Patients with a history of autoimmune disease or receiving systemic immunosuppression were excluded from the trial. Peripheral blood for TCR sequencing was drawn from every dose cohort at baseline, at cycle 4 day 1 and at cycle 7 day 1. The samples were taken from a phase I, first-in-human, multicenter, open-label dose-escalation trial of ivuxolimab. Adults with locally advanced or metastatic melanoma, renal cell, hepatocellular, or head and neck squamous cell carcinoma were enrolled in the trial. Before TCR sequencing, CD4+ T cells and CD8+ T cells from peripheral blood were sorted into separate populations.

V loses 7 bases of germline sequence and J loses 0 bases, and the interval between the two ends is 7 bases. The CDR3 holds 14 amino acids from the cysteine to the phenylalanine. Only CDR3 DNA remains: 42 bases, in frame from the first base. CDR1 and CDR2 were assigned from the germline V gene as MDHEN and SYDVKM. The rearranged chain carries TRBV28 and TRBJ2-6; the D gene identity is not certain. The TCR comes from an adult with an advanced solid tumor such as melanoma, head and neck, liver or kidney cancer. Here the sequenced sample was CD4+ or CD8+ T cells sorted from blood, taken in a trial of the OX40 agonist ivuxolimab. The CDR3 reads CASTSGSGANVLTF. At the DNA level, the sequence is TGTGCCAGCACTTCGGGCTCTGGGGCCAACGTCCTGACTTTC.